This T cell receptor beta chain was recorded in a study of T cells in Graves' hyperthyroidism and ophthalmopathy. CDR1 SQVTM and CDR2 ANQGSEA come from the germline V gene. Trimming cost V 6 bases and J 7 bases; bases outside gene matches: 4. The CDR3 has 13 amino acids. RNA transcripts provided the source from which TCR beta CDR3 regions were amplified. HTBI primers were employed in a first-round RT-PCR of the TCR CDR3. Using its own MiXCR run on the multiplex PCR reads, TCRdb lists one record per CDR3 protein. Counted here are over 700,000 distinct CDR3 sequences, roughly a sixth occurring once; the ten biggest clones make up approximately 16%.

Sequencing used blood. This chain uses TRBV29-1 with TRBJ2-2, with TRBD1 matching over 11 bases. The source is a woman between 50 and 59 years old with Graves' hyperthyroidism that later progressed to Graves' ophthalmopathy. The CDR3 DNA reads as TGCAGCGTGGACAGGGGGCTTGGCGGGGAGCTGTTTTTT. Translated, it gives CSVDRGLGGELFF.